This T cell receptor beta chain was obtained from a study of blood T cell repertoires in COVID-19. Study-level background: Both acute and convalescent COVID-19 samples were obtained from the United States, Italy and Spain. T cells, B-cell-depleted T cells, or PBMCs provided the cDNA or gDNA that served as material.

In the original workflow: Estimation of nucleated cell counts relied on the amplification of reference gene primers. The data were produced by immunoSEQ multiplex PCR, yet TCRdb's version contains in-frame clones alone and is incomplete. V, J and clone size were drawn from that table, and D and trimming were deduced from the DNA. The sample has roughly 150,000 clones, 82% seen once. V lost 0 bases to trimming and J lost 5 bases; unmatched junction nucleotides: 5. Per germline, CDR1 LGHNA and CDR2 YNFKEQ. CDR3 length: 16 amino acids. The sequencing input was peripheral blood. The chain carries TRBV4-2 and TRBJ1-5; 9 nucleotides line up with TRBD1. The TCR was taken from a woman over 75 with active or convalescent COVID-19. CDR3 in amino acids: CASSQDGGQGYQPQHF. As DNA, the CDR3 is TGTGCCAGCAGCCAAGATGGGGGACAGGGCTATCAGCCCCAGCATTTT.